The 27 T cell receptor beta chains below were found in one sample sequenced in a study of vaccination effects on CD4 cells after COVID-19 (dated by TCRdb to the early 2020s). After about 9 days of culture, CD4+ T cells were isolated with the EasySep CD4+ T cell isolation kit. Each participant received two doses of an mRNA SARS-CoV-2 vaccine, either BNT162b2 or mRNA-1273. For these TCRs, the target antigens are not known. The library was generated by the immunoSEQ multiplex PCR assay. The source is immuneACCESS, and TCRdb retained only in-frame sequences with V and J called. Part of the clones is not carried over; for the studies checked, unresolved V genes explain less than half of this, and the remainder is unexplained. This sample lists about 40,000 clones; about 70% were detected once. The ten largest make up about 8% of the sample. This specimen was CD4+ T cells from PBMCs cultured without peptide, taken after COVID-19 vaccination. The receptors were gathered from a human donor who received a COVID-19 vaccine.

This chain's CDR3 is CASSEGQGAYEQYF. For the CDR3, the DNA is TGTGCCAGCAGTGAGGGACAGGGGGCCTACGAGCAGTACTTC. This chain links TRBV25-1 with TRBJ2-7; TRBD1 matches at 11 bases. CDR3 size: 14 residues. Germline CDR1 is MGHDK and CDR2 is SYGVNS. V shed 3 bases, J shed 2 bases, and the junction held 0 bases outside the gene matches.

The CDR3 region has the DNA TGCGCCAGCAGCCATCTCACAGGGGAGGAAAGCAATCAGCCCCAGCATTTT. It translates to CASSHLTGEESNQPQHF. The chain uses TRBV4-1 and TRBJ1-5; 7 bases match TRBD1. In germline, CDR1 is MGHRA, CDR2 YSYEKL. V was clipped by 3 bases and J by 1 base; unmatched bases: 9. The CDR3 is 17 amino acids.

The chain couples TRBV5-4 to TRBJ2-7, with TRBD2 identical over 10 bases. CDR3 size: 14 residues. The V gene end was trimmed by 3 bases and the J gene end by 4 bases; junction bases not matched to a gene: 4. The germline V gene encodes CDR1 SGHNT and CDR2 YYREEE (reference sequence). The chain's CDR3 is CASSSPGLAYEQYF. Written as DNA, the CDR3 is TGTGCCAGCAGCTCGCCGGGACTAGCGTACGAGCAGTACTTC.

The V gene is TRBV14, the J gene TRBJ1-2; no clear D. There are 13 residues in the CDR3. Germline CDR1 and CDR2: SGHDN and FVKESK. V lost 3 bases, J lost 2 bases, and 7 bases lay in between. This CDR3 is CASSQSRNYGYTF. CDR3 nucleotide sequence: TGTGCCAGCAGCCAGTCCAGGAACTATGGCTACACCTTC.

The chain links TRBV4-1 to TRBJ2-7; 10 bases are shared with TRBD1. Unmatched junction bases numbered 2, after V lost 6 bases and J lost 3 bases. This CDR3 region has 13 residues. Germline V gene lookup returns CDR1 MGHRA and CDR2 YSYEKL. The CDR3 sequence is CASRRTGGYEQYF. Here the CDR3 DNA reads TGCGCCAGCAGGAGGACAGGGGGCTACGAGCAGTACTTC.

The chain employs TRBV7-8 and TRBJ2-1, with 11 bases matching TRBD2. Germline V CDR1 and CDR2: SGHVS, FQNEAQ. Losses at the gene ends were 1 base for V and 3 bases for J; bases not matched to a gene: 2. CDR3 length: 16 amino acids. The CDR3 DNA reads TGTGCCAGCAGCTTAGTAGGGACTAGCGGCTACAATGAGCAGTTCTTC. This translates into CASSLVGTSGYNEQFF. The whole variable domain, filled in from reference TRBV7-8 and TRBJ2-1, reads GAGVSQSPRYKVAKRGQDVALRCDPISGHVSLFWYQQALGQGPEFLTYFQNEAQLDKSGLPSDRFFAERPEGSVSTLKIQRTQQEDSAVYLCASSLVGTSGYNEQFFGPGTRLTVL.

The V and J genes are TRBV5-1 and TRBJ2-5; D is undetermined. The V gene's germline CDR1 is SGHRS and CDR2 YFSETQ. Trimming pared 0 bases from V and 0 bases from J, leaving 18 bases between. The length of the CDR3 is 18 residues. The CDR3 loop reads CASSLGSSSLPYQETQYF. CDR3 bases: TGCGCCAGCAGCTTGGGGTCCAGTAGCCTTCCGTACCAAGAGACCCAGTACTTC. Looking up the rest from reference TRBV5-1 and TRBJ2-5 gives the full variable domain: KAGVTQTPRYLIKTRGQQVTLSCSPISGHRSVSWYQQTPGQGLQFLFEYFSETQRNKGNFPGRFSGRQFSNSRSEMNVSTLELGDSALYLCASSLGSSSLPYQETQYFGPGTRLLVL.

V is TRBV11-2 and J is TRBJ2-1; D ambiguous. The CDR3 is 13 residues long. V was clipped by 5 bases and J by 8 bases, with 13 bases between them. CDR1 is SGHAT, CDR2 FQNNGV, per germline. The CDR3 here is CASSLLRVHEQFF. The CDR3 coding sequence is TGTGCCAGCAGCCTACTCCGGGTCCATGAGCAGTTCTTC.

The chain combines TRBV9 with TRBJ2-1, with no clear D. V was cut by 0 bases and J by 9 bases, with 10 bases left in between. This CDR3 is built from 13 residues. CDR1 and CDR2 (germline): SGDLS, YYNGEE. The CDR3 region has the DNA TGTGCCAGCAGCGTAGCCCTCGACGGTGAGCAGTTCTTC. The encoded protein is CASSVALDGEQFF.

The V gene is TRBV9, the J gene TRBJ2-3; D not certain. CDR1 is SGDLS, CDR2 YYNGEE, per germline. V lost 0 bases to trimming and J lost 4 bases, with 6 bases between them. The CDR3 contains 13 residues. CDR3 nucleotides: TGTGCCAGCAGCGTAGATCGAGCAGATACGCAGTATTTT. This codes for CASSVDRADTQYF.

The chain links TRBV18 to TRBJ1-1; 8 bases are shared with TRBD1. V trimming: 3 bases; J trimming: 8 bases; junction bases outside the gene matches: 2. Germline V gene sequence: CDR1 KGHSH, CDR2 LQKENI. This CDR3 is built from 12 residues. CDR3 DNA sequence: TGTGCCAGCTCACCGGACAGGGACGAAGCTTTCTTT. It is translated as CASSPDRDEAFF.

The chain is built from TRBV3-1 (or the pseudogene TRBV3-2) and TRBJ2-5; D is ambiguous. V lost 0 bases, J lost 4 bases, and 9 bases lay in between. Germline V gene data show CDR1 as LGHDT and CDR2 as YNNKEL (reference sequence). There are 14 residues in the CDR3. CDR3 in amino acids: CASSQDSFRETQYF. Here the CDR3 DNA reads TGTGCCAGCAGCCAAGATAGTTTCCGAGAGACCCAGTACTTC.

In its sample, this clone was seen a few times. In DNA, the CDR3 is TGTGCCAGTAGCTTCAATGGGGGAACCTACGAGCAGTACTTC. It is translated as CASSFNGGTYEQYF. The chain couples TRBV19 to TRBJ2-7, with D perhaps being TRBD1 or TRBD2 (5 bases each). The V end lost 6 bases, the J end lost 2 bases, and 14 bases lay between the germline ends. The CDR3 is 14 residues long. Germline CDR1 is LNHDA and CDR2 is SQIVND (reference sequence).

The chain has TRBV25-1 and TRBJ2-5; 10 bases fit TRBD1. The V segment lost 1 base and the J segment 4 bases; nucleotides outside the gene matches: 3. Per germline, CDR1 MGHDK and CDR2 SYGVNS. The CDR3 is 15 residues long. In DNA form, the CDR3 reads TGTGCCAGCAGTGAATCCGGGACAGGGGTAGAGACCCAGTACTTC. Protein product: CASSESGTGVETQYF.

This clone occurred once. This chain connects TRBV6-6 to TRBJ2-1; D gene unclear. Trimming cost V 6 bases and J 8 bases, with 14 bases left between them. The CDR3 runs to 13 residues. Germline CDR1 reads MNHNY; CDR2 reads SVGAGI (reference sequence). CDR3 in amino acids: CASRKASGDEQFF. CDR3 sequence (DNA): TGTGCCAGCAGGAAGGCCTCCGGTGATGAGCAGTTCTTC.

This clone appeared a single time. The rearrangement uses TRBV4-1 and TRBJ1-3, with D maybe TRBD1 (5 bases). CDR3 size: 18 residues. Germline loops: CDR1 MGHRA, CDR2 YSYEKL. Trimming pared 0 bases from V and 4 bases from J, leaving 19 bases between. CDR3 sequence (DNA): TGCGCCAGCAGCCAAGATATTTTGGGGGATCTCTTAGGAAACACCATATATTTT. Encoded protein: CASSQDILGDLLGNTIYF.

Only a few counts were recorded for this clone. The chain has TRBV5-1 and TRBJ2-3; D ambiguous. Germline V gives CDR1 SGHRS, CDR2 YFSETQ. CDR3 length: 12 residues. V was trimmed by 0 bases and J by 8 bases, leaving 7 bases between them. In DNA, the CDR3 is TGCGCCAGCAGCTTGGATGGCGGTACGCAGTATTTT. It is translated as CASSLDGGTQYF.

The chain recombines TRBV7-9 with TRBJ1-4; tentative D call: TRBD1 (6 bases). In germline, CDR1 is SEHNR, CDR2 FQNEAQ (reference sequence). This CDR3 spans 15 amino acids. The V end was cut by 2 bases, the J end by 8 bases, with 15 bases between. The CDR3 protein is CASSLLGQRGEKLFF. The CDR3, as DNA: TGTGCCAGCAGCTTATTAGGACAGAGAGGGGAAAAACTGTTTTTT.

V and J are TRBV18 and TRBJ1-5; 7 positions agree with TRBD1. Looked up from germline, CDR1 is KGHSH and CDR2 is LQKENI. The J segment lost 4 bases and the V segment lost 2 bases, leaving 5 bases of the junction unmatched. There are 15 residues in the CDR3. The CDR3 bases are TGTGCCAGCTCACCAGGCGGGGGACAGAATCAGCCCCAGCATTTT. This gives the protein CASSPGGGQNQPQHF. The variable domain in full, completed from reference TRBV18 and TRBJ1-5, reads NAGVMQNPRHLVRRRGQEARLRCSPMKGHSHVYWYRQLPEEGLKFMVYLQKENIIDESGMPKERFSAEFPKEGPSILRIQQVVRGDSAAYFCASSPGGGQNQPQHFGDGTRLSIL.

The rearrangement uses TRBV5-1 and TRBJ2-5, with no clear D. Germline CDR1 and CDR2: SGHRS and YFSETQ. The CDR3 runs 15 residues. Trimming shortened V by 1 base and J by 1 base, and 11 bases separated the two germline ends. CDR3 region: CASSLQAGPQETQYF. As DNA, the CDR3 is TGCGCCAGCAGCTTGCAGGCAGGTCCCCAAGAGACCCAGTACTTC.

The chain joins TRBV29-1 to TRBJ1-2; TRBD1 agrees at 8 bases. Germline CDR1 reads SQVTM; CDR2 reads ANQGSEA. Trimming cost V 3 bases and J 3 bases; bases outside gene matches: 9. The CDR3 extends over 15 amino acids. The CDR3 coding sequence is TGCAGCGTTGATTCCGCAGGGGGCCTTTACTATGGCTACACCTTC. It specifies CSVDSAGGLYYGYTF.

The DNA of the CDR3 is TGTGCCAGCAGCAAAGTGGGGACTAGCGGGATTCAAGTGCGAGTTCACACCGGGGAGCTGTTTTTT. Translated, it gives CASSKVGTSGIQVRVHTGELFF. The V gene is TRBV21-1, the J gene TRBJ2-2; no DNA check was done on the table's D call, TRBD2. TRBV21-1 is deemed a pseudogene. The CDR3 loop spans 22 amino acids.

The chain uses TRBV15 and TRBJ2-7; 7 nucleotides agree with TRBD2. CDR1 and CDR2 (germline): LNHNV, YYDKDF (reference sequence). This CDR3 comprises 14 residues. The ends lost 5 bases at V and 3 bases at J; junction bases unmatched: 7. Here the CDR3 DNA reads TGTGCCACCAGCCGCAGCGGGACTATCTACGAGCAGTACTTC. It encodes CATSRSGTIYEQYF.

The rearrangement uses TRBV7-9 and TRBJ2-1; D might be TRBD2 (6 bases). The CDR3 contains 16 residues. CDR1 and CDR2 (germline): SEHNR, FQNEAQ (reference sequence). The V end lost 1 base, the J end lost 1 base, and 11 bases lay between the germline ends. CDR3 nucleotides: TGTGCCAGCAGCTTAGGAGGCGGGAAATCCTACAATGAGCAGTTCTTC. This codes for CASSLGGGKSYNEQFF.

The CDR3 loop reads CASSLDFPPLHF. The CDR3 nucleotides read TGCGCCAGCAGCTTGGACTTTCCACCCCTCCACTTT. The chain has TRBV5-1 and TRBJ1-6; D unresolved. The germline V gene has CDR1 SGHRS and CDR2 YFSETQ. The CDR3 has 12 residues. The ends were cut back, 0 bases at V and 11 bases at J, with 6 bases in the middle. The variable domain in full, completed from reference TRBV5-1 and TRBJ1-6, reads KAGVTQTPRYLIKTRGQQVTLSCSPISGHRSVSWYQQTPGQGLQFLFEYFSETQRNKGNFPGRFSGRQFSNSRSEMNVSTLELGDSALYLCASSLDFPPLHFGNGTRLTVT.

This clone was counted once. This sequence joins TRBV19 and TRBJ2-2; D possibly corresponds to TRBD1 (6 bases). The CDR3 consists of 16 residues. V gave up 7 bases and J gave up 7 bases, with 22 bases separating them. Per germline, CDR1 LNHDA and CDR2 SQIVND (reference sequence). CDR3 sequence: CASTRQGLDRGGELFF. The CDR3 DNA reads TGTGCCAGTACACGTCAGGGGTTAGATCGAGGCGGGGAGCTGTTTTTT.

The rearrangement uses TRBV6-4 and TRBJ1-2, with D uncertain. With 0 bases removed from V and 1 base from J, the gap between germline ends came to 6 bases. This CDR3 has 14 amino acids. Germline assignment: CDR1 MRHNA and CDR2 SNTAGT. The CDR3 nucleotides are TGTGCCAGCAGTGACTCGACGGTTAACTATGGCTACACCTTC. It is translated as CASSDSTVNYGYTF.